This TCR beta chain was found in a study of cytomegalovirus exposure and HLA in healthy donors. PCR primers comprised 60 Vbeta and 13 Jbeta primers. The assay was immunoSEQ multiplex PCR, and TCRdb's table has in-frame clones only and misses some. Of more than 35,000 clones listed, 53% are singletons. This TCR came from a woman in her 40s in good health and CMV-seropositive. The sequencing input was PBMCs.

The CDR3 loop reads CASSLQGIPGGNQPQHF. The DNA for the CDR3 is TGCGCCAGCAGCCTCCAGGGGATCCCCGGTGGCAATCAGCCCCAGCATTTT. This chain uses TRBV4-1 with TRBJ1-5, with TRBD1 as a possible D gene (6 bases). This CDR3 comprises 17 residues. The germline CDR1 and CDR2 sequences are MGHRA and YSYEKL. Trimming pared 4 bases from V and 2 bases from J, leaving 18 bases between.